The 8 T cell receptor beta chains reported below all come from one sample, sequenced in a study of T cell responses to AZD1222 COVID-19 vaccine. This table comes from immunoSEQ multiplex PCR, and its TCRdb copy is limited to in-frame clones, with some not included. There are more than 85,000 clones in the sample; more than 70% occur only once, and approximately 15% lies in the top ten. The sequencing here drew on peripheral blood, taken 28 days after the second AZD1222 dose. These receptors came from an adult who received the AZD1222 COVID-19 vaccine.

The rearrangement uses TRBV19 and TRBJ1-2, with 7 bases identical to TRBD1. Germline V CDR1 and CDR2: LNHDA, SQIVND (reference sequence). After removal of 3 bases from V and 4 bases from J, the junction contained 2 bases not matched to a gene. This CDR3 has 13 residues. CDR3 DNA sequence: TGTGCCAGTAGTATTGACAGGGCCTATGGCTACACCTTC. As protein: CASSIDRAYGYTF.

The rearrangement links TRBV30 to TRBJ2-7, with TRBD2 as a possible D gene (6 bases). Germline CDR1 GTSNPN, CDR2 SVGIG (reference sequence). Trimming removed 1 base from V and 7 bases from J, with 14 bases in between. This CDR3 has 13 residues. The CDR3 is CAWSGGVRVEQYF. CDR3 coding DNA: TGTGCCTGGAGTGGGGGGGTCCGGGTTGAGCAGTACTTC.

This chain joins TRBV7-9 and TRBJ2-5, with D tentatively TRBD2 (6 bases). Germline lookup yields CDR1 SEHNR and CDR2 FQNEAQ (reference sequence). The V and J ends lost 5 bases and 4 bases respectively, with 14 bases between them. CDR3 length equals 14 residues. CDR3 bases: TGTGCCAGCAGCCCTCCTAGCGTAGGAGAGACCCAGTACTTC. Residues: CASSPPSVGETQYF. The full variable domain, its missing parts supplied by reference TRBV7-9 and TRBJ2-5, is DTGVSQNPRHKITKRGQNVTFRCDPISEHNRLYWYRQTLGQGPEFLTYFQNEAQLEKSRLLSDRFSAERPKGSFSTLEIQRTEQGDSAMYLCASSPPSVGETQYFGPGTRLLVL.

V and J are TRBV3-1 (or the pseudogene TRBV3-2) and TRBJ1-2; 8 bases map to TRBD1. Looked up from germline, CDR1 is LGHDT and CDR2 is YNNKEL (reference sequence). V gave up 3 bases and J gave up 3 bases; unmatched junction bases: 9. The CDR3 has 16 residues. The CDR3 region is CASSQGWTGMDYGYTF. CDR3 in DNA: TGTGCCAGCAGCCAGGGATGGACAGGGATGGACTATGGCTACACCTTC.

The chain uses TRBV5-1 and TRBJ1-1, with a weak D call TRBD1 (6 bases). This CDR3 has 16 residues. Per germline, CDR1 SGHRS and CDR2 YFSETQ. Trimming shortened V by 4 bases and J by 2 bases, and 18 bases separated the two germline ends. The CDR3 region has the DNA TGCGCCAGCAGCCCGGATAATCGGGGGCGAAACACTGAAGCTTTCTTT. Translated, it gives CASSPDNRGRNTEAFF.

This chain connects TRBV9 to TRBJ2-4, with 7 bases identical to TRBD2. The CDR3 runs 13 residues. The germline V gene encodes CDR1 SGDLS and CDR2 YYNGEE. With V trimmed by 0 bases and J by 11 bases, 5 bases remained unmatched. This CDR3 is CASSVGGSTFQYF. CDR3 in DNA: TGTGCCAGCAGCGTAGGCGGGAGTACCTTTCAGTACTTC. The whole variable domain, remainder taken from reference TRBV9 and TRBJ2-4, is DSGVTQTPKHLITATGQRVTLRCSPRSGDLSVYWYQQSLDQGLQFLIQYYNGEERAKGNILERFSAQQFPDLHSELNLSSLELGDSALYFCASSVGGSTFQYFGAGTRLSVL.

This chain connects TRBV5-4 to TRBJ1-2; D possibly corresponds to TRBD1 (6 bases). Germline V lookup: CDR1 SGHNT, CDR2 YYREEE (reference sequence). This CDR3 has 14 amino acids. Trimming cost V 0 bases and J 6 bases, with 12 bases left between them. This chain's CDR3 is CASSLVREGDGYTF. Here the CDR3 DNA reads TGTGCCAGCAGCTTGGTGAGGGAGGGGGATGGCTACACCTTC.

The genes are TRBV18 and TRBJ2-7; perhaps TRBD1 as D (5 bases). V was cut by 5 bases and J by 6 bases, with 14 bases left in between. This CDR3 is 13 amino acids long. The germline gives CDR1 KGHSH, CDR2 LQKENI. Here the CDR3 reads CASSGAGWREQYF. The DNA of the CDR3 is TGTGCCAGCTCAGGCGCAGGGTGGCGCGAGCAGTACTTC.